This T cell receptor (beta chain) was captured by sequencing in a study of cytomegalovirus exposure and HLA in healthy donors (dated by TCRdb to 2016 to 2017). Regarding the complete study: According to a later analysis, the 120 or so validation repertoires were produced on the same platform as the approximately 620 repertoires of the first cohort. Along with the roughly 670-subject first cohort, a separate validation cohort of some 130 different subjects was used. The aim of the study was to test whether cataloging public T cell receptors could identify signatures of past pathogen exposure. To predict cytomegalovirus infection status, the study brought together high-throughput TCR immunosequencing, statistical association of individual TCRs with disease status, and machine learning. Broad study findings and their caveats: All 110 or so repertoires were used to score co-occurrence in the validation cohort in a later analysis, because that analysis had no HLA typing for the cohort. Cytomegalovirus status was reported to be diagnosed by the classifier with high specificity and sensitivity in both the original and validation cohorts. Most TCR sequences were seen in very few donors, while some public TCRs were found in many individuals. In a later analysis, TCRs clustered in the first cohort were found to also tend to co-occur in the 130 or so validation repertoires, with 94% of cluster scores above 0. The authors suggested that the approach could potentially be extended to other disease states and immunological phenotypes. In vitro tests confirmed that a few of the cytomegalovirus-associated TCR beta chains recognize cytomegalovirus antigens. A total of 150 to 200 TCR beta chains were listed by the study as associated with cytomegalovirus.

Measured from the cysteine to the phenylalanine, the CDR3 is 15 residues long. Just the 45-base CDR3 DNA is kept, in frame starting at base 1. CDR1 PRHDT and CDR2 FYEKMQ were looked up in the germline V gene (reference sequence). The junction shows trimming of 5 bases on V and 1 base on J, plus 14 bases between the germline ends. Concerning this clone itself: The clone's antigen remains unknown. Within one base of it there is no much larger clone, and no base qualities were kept.

Donors formed part of the validation cohort, which comprised fewer than 150 subjects and was distinct from the first cohort of 550 to 850 subjects. Library preparation employed the immunoSEQ multiplex PCR assay. On the study's bioinformatics: To diagnose cytomegalovirus status from the catalog of TCR beta chain sequences, a statistical classification framework was built. The immuneACCESS repertoire file appears here via TCRdb, limited to in-frame rearrangements. These files lack a portion of the clones; in checked studies, under half of the deficit traces to unresolved V genes, and the cause of the others is not known. D and trimming were read from the DNA, whereas the V and J calls and clone size are those reported in that table. In all, the sample holds 250,000 to 300,000 clones, and 70% to 90% of those were seen once. The ten largest clonotypes hold around 1% of the sample.

The sequenced sample consisted of PBMCs. The sequence links TRBV13 to TRBJ1-1; TRBD1 might be the D gene, on 5 matching bases. The source of this sequence is a woman aged 18-35 years in good health and CMV-seronegative. The DNA sequence is as follows: TGTGCCAGCAGCGACCGGCCAGGGCGGAACACTGAAGCTTTCTTT. The translation is CASSDRPGRNTEAFF.